These 23 T cell receptor beta chains came from one sample sequenced in a study of blood T cell repertoires in COVID-19. The assay was immunoSEQ multiplex PCR, and TCRdb's table has in-frame clones only and misses some. The sample includes roughly 500,000 clones, 88% seen only once; the top ten take 1.5% to 2%. Sequencing input: PBMCs or T cells enriched from blood (not recorded which). These TCRs come from a woman aged 35 to 49 who had recovered from COVID-19.

This clone was observed a handful of times. The chain uses TRBV18 and TRBJ1-3; 9 nucleotides line up with TRBD1. Losses at the gene ends were 3 bases for V and 3 bases for J; bases not matched to a gene: 0. There are 14 residues in the CDR3. Looked up from germline, CDR1 is KGHSH and CDR2 is LQKENI. CDR3: CASSPDRGGNTIYF. In DNA, the CDR3 is TGTGCCAGCTCACCGGACAGGGGTGGAAACACCATATATTTT.

The chain joins TRBV6-5 to TRBJ2-1; 8 nucleotides agree with TRBD2. Germline CDR1 reads MNHEY; CDR2 reads SVGAGI. The CDR3 length is 14 residues. J lost 9 bases, V lost 4 bases, and 8 bases had no gene match. The CDR3 DNA reads TGTGCCAGCAGTTCCCGACTAGCGAAAAGTGAGCAGTTCTTC. Translated, it gives CASSSRLAKSEQFF.

The J gene is TRBJ2-1, the V gene TRBV4-1, with 11 bases that match TRBD2. Trimming took 3 bases from V and 6 from J; bases not matched to a gene: 7. The germline V gene has CDR1 MGHRA and CDR2 YSYEKL. The CDR3 totals 16 residues. The CDR3 reads CASSHRTSGRSNEQFF. The CDR3 bases are TGCGCCAGCAGCCACCGCACTAGCGGGAGATCCAATGAGCAGTTCTTC.

The chain joins TRBV6-2 or TRBV6-3 to TRBJ2-1, with D perhaps TRBD2 (5 bases). The ends were cut back, 2 bases at V and 4 bases at J, with 12 bases in the middle. The length of the CDR3 is 15 residues. CDR1 and CDR2 from the germline V gene are MNHEY and SVGEGT. This CDR3 is CASSYLAAWYNEQFF. As DNA, the CDR3 is TGTGCCAGCAGTTACCTAGCAGCCTGGTACAATGAGCAGTTCTTC.

The chain employs TRBV12-3 or TRBV12-4 and TRBJ1-5, with 8 bases lining up with TRBD1. J was trimmed by 5 bases and V by 6 bases; bases with no gene match: 3. The CDR3 covers 13 residues. For the CDR3, the DNA is TGTGCCAGCAGCGGACAGGGAGATCAGCCCCAGCATTTT. Amino acid sequence: CASSGQGDQPQHF.

The CDR3 bases are TGTGCCAGCAGCTTTGGGGCGACAGTGAACACCATATATTTT. The encoded protein is CASSFGATVNTIYF. This chain links TRBV11-2 with TRBJ1-3; a weak D match, TRBD1 (5 bases). Germline values: CDR1 SGHAT, CDR2 FQNNGV. CDR3 length equals 14 residues. V lost 3 bases to trimming and J lost 7 bases, with 13 bases between them.

The rearrangement joins TRBV9 to TRBJ1-1, with D possibly TRBD1 on 5 matching bases. The CDR3 spans 17 residues. Trimming shortened V by 4 bases and J by 5 bases, and 24 bases separated the two germline ends. The germline V gene encodes CDR1 SGDLS and CDR2 YYNGEE. For the CDR3, the DNA is TGTGCCAGCAGCTCCCACCCGGGGAGGGGCGCGGAGACTGAAGCTTTCTTT. It yields the protein CASSSHPGRGAETEAFF.

The chain combines TRBV6-2 or TRBV6-3 with TRBJ1-2; D remains ambiguous. V lost 5 bases and J 0 bases, leaving 16 bases between the germline ends. The CDR3 runs to 16 residues. The V gene's germline CDR1 is MNHEY and CDR2 SVGEGT. The CDR3 loop is CASSTTRTGTNYGYTF. CDR3 sequence (DNA): TGTGCCAGCAGTACTACTAGGACGGGCACTAACTATGGCTACACCTTC.

The chain recombines TRBV9 with TRBJ2-3, with a possible D match to TRBD1 (6 bases). CDR1 is SGDLS, CDR2 YYNGEE, per germline. CDR3 length: 16 residues. Trimming shortened V by 0 bases and J by 3 bases, and 14 bases separated the two germline ends. This CDR3 is CASSVEARGSTDTQYF. The CDR3 coding sequence is TGTGCCAGCAGCGTAGAGGCCAGGGGTTCGACAGATACGCAGTATTTT.

The chain carries TRBV19 and TRBJ2-6; D gene uncertain. Per germline, CDR1 LNHDA and CDR2 SQIVND (reference sequence). Trimming stripped 2 bases from V and 4 bases from J, with 9 bases between. The CDR3 is 15 residues long. DNA of the CDR3: TGTGCCAGTAGTATAACCCACAGCGGGGCCAACGTCCTGACTTTC. Translation: CASSITHSGANVLTF.

The CDR3 here is CASSLGPRVSPLHF. The DNA for the CDR3 is TGTGCCAGCAGTTTGGGTCCCAGGGTTTCACCCCTCCACTTT. The gene calls are TRBV28 and TRBJ1-6, with D maybe TRBD1 (5 bases). V lost 3 bases and J lost 9, with 12 bases in between. This CDR3 has 14 amino acids. In germline, CDR1 is MDHEN, CDR2 SYDVKM.

This clone was detected only once. Sequence at one end of the junction differs from germline and may be a read error. The chain combines TRBV11-3 with TRBJ2-7, with D unclear. The CDR3 sequence is 11 residues long. Per germline, CDR1 SGHNT and CDR2 YENEEA. The DNA of the CDR3 is TGTGCCAGCAGCTTTTCCTCCGAGCAGTACTTC. It is translated as CASSFSSEQYF.

CDR3 residues: CASSQSGHNEQFF. The CDR3 nucleotides are TGTGCCAGCAGCCAAAGCGGGCACAATGAGCAGTTCTTC. This sequence joins TRBV7-6 and TRBJ2-1; the D gene is possibly TRBD2 (6 bases). Trimming removed 5 bases from V and 5 bases from J, with 10 bases in between. CDR1 is SGHVS, CDR2 FNYEAQ, per germline. The CDR3 consists of 13 residues.

This clone has only one observation. The V gene is TRBV7-8, the J gene TRBJ1-2; 7 bases are a match to TRBD1. This CDR3 has 15 residues. V lost 6 bases, J lost 4 bases, and 11 bases stayed unmatched. In germline, CDR1 is SGHVS, CDR2 FQNEAQ. For the CDR3, the DNA is TGTGCCAGCAGTTCGGGACAGTTCCCTACCTATGGCTACACCTTC. As protein: CASSSGQFPTYGYTF.

This clone appeared a single time. This chain uses TRBV5-6 with TRBJ1-3; D is perhaps TRBD1 (6 bases). The CDR3 sequence is 16 residues long. V dropped 3 bases and J dropped 6 bases, with 19 bases sitting between them. The germline CDR1 and CDR2 sequences are SGHDT and YYEEEE. The CDR3 region has the DNA TGTGCCAGCAGCTCCACGCTCCGGGACACAAAAAACACCATATATTTT. It encodes CASSSTLRDTKNTIYF.

The sample holds one count of this clone. The V gene is TRBV30, the J gene TRBJ2-3; 7 bases match TRBD2. With 5 bases clipped from V and 2 bases from J, the junction kept 10 bases outside the gene matches. CDR1 is GTSNPN and CDR2 is SVGIG in the germline V gene (reference sequence). The CDR3 covers 15 residues. The CDR3 sequence is CAWGPGLPNTDTQYF. CDR3 in DNA: TGTGCCTGGGGTCCGGGACTACCAAACACAGATACGCAGTATTTT.

The chain couples TRBV6-2 or TRBV6-3 to TRBJ2-5; TRBD2 is a possible D gene (5 bases). Trimming left V 2 bases short and J 1 base short, with 11 bases between. Germline-derived CDR1 and CDR2 are MNHEY and SVGEGT. The CDR3 length is 15 residues. For the CDR3, the DNA is TGTGCCAGCAGTTACCCGAGCGGCGCCCAAGAGACCCAGTACTTC. Its translation is CASSYPSGAQETQYF.

V is TRBV3-1 (or the pseudogene TRBV3-2) and J is TRBJ1-3; D gene unclear. CDR1 LGHDT and CDR2 YNNKEL come from the germline V gene (reference sequence). Trimming cost V 3 bases and J 11 bases, with 14 bases left between them. CDR3 size: 13 residues. The CDR3 reads CASSHPTGLAIYF. Written as DNA, the CDR3 is TGTGCCAGCAGCCACCCGACGGGTTTAGCCATATATTTT.

The chain employs TRBV6-5 and TRBJ1-2; 9 nucleotides align to TRBD1. Germline CDR1 and CDR2: MNHEY and SVGAGI. This CDR3 spans 15 amino acids. The V and J ends lost 6 bases and 1 base, in that order; junction bases with no gene match: 6. CDR3 sequence reads: CASRWTGESNYGYTF. In nucleotides, the CDR3 is TGTGCCAGCAGGTGGACAGGGGAAAGTAACTATGGCTACACCTTC.

The chain combines TRBV10-3 with TRBJ1-1, with D unclear. The CDR3 is 13 amino acids. V lost 3 bases, J lost 1 base, and 6 bases lay in between. In germline, CDR1 is ENHRY, CDR2 SYGVKD. The CDR3 loop reads CAISETANTEAFF. The CDR3 DNA sequence: TGTGCCATCAGTGAAACAGCGAACACTGAAGCTTTCTTT.

The J gene is TRBJ1-6, the V gene TRBV6-1; TRBD1 might be the D (5 bases). The CDR3 contains 14 residues. Trimming left V 3 bases short and J 7 bases short, with 10 bases between. Germline V gene lookup returns CDR1 MNHNS and CDR2 SASEGT. CDR3 in DNA: TGTGCCAGCAGTGAGGCAGGGTGGAATTCACCCCTCCACTTT. Amino acids: CASSEAGWNSPLHF.

The genes are TRBV9 and TRBJ2-7; weak D call: TRBD1 (6 bases). Germline V lookup: CDR1 SGDLS, CDR2 YYNGEE. This CDR3 contains 13 residues. Trimming took off 4 bases at V and 2 bases at J, with 10 bases between the two ends. CDR3 in DNA: TGTGCCAGCAGCCAAGGACAGACCTACGAGCAGTACTTC. This sequence encodes CASSQGQTYEQYF.

V usage is TRBV21-1 and J usage is TRBJ2-3; TRBD2 was called by the table and not checked on the DNA. TRBV21-1 is noted as a pseudogene. The CDR3 contains 16 residues. This chain's CDR3 is CASSKNEAGVTDTQYF. CDR3 bases: TGTGCCAGCAGCAAAAATGAAGCGGGAGTGACAGATACGCAGTATTTT.